The clone carrying this TCR beta chain was seen more than once but under ten times. The data were taken from a study of blood T cells in healthy people across ages. Through a sample-barcoded 5' primer and a J-beta primer mix, a second PCR was run for about 6 to 12 cycles. Unique molecular identifiers of 12 random nucleotides labeled each cDNA. TCRdb independently ran MiXCR on the 5' RACE reads; one entry per CDR3 protein. The data contain some 930,000 distinct CDR3 sequences, 29% of them singletons. CDR3 size: 13 residues. Trimming cost V 8 bases and J 2 bases; bases outside gene matches: 2. The data were also submitted as part of a second study, on T cells of mothers and their children. That investigation notes: Sequencing returned over 8.5 million TCR beta CDR3 reads per mother and about 3 million per child.

Input material: blood. The sequence was collected from a woman between 40 and 50 years old in good health. The chain is built from TRBV12-3 or TRBV12-4 and TRBJ2-5; 10 bases map to TRBD2. The CDR3 DNA sequence: TGTGCCAGCTTTAGCGGGGGGCAAGAGACCCAGTACTTC. This gives the protein CASFSGGQETQYF.